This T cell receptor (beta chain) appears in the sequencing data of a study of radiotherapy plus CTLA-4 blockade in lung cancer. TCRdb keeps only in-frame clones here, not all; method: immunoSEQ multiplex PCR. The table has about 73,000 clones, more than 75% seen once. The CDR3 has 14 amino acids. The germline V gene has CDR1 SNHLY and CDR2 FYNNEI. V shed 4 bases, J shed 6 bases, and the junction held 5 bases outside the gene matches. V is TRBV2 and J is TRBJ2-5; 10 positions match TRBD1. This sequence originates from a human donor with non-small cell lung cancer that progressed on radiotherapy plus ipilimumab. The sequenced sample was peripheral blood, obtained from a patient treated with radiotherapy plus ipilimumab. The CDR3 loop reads CASSGDRGRKTQYF. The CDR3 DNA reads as TGTGCCAGCAGTGGAGACAGGGGGCGCAAGACCCAGTACTTC.